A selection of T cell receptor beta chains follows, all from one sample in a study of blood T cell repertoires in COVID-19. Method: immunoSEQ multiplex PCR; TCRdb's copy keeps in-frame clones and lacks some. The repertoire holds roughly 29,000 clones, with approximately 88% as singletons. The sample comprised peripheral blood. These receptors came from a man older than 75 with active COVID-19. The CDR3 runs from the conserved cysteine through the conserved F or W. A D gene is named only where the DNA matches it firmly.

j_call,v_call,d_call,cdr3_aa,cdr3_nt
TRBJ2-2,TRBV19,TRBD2,CASSMLAGGPTGELFF,TGTGCCAGTAGTATGCTAGCGGGGGGGCCGACCGGGGAGCTGTTTTTT
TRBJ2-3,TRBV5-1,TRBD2,CASSFGLAGGPSTDTQYF,TGCGCCAGCAGCTTCGGACTAGCGGGGGGGCCTAGCACAGATACGCAGTATTTT
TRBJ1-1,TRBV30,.,CAWKTNQMNTEAFF,TGTGCCTGGAAAACCAACCAGATGAACACTGAAGCTTTCTTT
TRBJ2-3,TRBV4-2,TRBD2,CASSQGRAGPTDTQYF,TGTGCCAGCAGCCAAGGAAGAGCGGGGCCCACAGATACGCAGTATTTT
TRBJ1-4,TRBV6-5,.,CASSQAGGRPEKLFF,TGTGCCAGCAGCCAGGCCGGGGGACGGCCGGAGAAACTGTTTTTT
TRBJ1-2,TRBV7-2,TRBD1,CASSFRETGTVNYGYTF,TGTGCCAGCAGCTTCCGGGAAACCGGGACAGTGAACTATGGCTACACCTTC
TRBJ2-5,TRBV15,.,CATSRTPQETQYF,TGTGCCACCAGCAGGACACCTCAAGAGACCCAGTACTTC
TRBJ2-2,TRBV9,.,CASSVGGLNTGELFF,TGTGCCAGCAGCGTGGGGGGACTTAACACCGGGGAGCTGTTTTTT
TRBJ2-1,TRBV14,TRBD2,CASSPYLLAGGENEQFF,TGTGCCAGCAGCCCCTACCTTCTAGCGGGGGGGGAGAATGAGCAGTTCTTC
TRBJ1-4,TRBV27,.,CASSLSTGGDEKLFF,TGTGCCAGCAGTTTATCGACAGGTGGGGATGAAAAACTGTTTTTT
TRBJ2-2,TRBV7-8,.,CASSALANTGELFF,TGTGCCAGCAGCGCACTCGCGAACACCGGGGAGCTGTTTTTT
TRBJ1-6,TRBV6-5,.,CASRETFFSNSPLHF,TGTGCCAGCAGGGAGACGTTCTTCTCTAATTCACCCCTCCACTTT
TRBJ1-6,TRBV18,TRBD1,CASSPGTGNNSPLHF,TGTGCCAGCTCGCCCGGGACAGGGAATAATTCACCCCTCCACTTT
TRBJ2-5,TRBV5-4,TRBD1,CASSRGQGRRETQYF,TGTGCCAGCAGCCGTGGACAGGGGAGGCGAGAGACCCAGTACTTC
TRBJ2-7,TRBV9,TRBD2,CASSAPTPGGEQYF,TGTGCCAGCAGCGCACCGACCCCGGGGGGCGAGCAGTACTTC
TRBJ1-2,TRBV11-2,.,CASSLDLGDSYGYTF,TGTGCCAGCAGCTTAGATCTTGGCGACAGCTATGGCTACACCTTC
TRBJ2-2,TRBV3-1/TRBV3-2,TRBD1,CASSQWDRANTGELFF,TGTGCCAGCAGCCAATGGGACAGGGCTAACACCGGGGAGCTGTTTTTT
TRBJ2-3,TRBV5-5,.,CASSLGTPTDTQYF,TGTGCCAGCAGCTTGGGAACACCCACAGATACGCAGTATTTT
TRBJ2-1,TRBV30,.,CAWSGRGLHEQFF,TGTGCCTGGAGTGGGAGGGGCTTACATGAGCAGTTCTTC
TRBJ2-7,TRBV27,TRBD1,CASRGSGTGPYEQYF,TGTGCCAGCAGGGGATCCGGGACAGGGCCGTACGAGCAGTACTTC
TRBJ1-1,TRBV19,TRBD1,CATKSGTGNTEAFF,TGTGCCACCAAATCCGGGACAGGGAACACTGAAGCTTTCTTT